This TCR beta chain was recovered during a study of identical twins. There are a few counts of this clonotype. CDR1 is LGHNA, CDR2 YNFKEQ, per germline. The CDR3 runs to 16 residues. Using its own MiXCR run on the 5' RACE reads, TCRdb lists one record per CDR3 protein. Of about 1.7 million distinct CDR3 sequences in the sample, about 31% were seen once. The source material was cord blood. The chain links TRBV4-2 to TRBJ2-1; D gene ambiguous. The last part of the DNA fits TRBJ2-7 better; the J call may be wrong. This clonotype was obtained from a newborn girl in good health. CDR3 protein: CASSQPILGTYNEQYF. CDR3 in DNA: TGTGCCAGCAGCCAACCGATTTTAGGCACCTACAATGAGCAGTACTTC.